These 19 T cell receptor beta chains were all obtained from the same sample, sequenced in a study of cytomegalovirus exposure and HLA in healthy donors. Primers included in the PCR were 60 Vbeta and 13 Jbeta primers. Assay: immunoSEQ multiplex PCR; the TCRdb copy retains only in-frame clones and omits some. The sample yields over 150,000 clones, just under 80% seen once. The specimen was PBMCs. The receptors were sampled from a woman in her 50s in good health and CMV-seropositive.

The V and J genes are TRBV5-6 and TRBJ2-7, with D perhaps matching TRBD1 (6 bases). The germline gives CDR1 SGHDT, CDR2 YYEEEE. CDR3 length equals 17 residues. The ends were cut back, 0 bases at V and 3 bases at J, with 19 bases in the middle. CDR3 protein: CASSLGLGVRGGYEQYF. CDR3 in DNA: TGTGCCAGCAGCTTGGGGTTGGGGGTGAGAGGGGGCTACGAGCAGTACTTC.

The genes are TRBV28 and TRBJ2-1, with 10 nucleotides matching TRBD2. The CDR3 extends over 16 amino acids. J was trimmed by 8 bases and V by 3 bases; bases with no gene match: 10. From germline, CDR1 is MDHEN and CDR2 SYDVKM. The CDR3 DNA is TGTGCCAGCAGTTTTTGGACTAGCGGTAGAAGCCATGAGCAGTTCTTC. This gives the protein CASSFWTSGRSHEQFF.

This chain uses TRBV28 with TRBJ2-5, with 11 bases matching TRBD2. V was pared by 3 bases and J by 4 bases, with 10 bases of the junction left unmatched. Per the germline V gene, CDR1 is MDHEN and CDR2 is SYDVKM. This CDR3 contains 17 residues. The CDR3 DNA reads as TGTGCCAGCAGTTTCCGGTGGCTAGCGGGAGGAAGAGAGACCCAGTACTTC. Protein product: CASSFRWLAGGRETQYF. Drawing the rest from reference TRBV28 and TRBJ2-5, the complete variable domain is DVKVTQSSRYLVKRTGEKVFLECVQDMDHENMFWYRQDPGLGLRLIYFSYDVKMKEKGDIPEGYSVSREKKERFSLILESASTNQTSMYLCASSFRWLAGGRETQYFGPGTRLLVL.

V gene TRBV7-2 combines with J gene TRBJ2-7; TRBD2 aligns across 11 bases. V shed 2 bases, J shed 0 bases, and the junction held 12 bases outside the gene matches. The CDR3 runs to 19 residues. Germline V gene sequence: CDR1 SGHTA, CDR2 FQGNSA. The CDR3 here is CASSLLLAGALYGSYEQYF. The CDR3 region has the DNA TGTGCCAGCAGCTTATTACTAGCGGGAGCTTTATACGGCTCCTACGAGCAGTACTTC.

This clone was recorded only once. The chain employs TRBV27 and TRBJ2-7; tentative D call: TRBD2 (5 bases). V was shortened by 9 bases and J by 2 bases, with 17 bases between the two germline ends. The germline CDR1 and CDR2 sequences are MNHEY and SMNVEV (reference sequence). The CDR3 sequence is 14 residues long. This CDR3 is CASSPGIRTYEQYF. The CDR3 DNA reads TGTGCCAGTAGTCCCGGGATTCGGACCTACGAGCAGTACTTC.

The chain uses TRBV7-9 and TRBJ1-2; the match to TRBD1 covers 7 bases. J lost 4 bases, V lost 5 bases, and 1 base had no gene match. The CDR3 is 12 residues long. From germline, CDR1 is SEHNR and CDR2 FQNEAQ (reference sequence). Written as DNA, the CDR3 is TGTGCCAGCAGCGGGACAGTCTATGGCTACACCTTC. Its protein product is CASSGTVYGYTF.

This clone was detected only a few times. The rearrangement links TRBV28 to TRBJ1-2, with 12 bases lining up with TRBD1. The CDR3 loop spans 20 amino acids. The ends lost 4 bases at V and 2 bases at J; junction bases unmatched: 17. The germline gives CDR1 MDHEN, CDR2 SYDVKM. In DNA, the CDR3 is TGTGCCAGCAGTTACCCCACTCGGGACAGGGGGCTTAGATTGAACTATGGCTACACCTTC. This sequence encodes CASSYPTRDRGLRLNYGYTF.

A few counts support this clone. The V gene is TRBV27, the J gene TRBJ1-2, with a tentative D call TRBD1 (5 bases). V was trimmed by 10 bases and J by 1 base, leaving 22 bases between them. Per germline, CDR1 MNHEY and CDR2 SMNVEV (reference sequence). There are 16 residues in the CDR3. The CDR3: CAIRGGRAGSNYGYTF. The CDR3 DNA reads TGTGCCATCCGGGGGGGGAGGGCCGGAAGTAACTATGGCTACACCTTC.

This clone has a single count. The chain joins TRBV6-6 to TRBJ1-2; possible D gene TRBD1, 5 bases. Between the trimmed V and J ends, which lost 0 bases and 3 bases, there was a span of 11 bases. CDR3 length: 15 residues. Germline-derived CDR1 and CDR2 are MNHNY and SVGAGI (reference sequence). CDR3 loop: CASSYSQGGDYGYTF. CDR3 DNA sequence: TGTGCCAGCAGTTACTCGCAAGGAGGGGACTATGGCTACACCTTC.

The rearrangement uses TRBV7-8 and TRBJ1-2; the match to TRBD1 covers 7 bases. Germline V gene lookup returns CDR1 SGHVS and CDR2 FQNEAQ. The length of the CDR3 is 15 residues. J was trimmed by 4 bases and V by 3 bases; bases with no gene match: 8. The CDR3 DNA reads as TGTGCCAGCAGCTTTTTCTCGACAGGGTCCTATGGCTACACCTTC. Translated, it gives CASSFFSTGSYGYTF. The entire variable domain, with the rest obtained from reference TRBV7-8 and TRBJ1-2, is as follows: GAGVSQSPRYKVAKRGQDVALRCDPISGHVSLFWYQQALGQGPEFLTYFQNEAQLDKSGLPSDRFFAERPEGSVSTLKIQRTQQEDSAVYLCASSFFSTGSYGYTFGSGTRLTVV.

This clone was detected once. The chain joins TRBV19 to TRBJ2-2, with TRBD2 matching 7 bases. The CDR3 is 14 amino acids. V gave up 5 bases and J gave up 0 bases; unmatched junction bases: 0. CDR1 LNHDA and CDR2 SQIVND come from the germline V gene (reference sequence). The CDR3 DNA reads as TGTGCCAGTAGTCGGGGGGCGAACACCGGGGAGCTGTTTTTT. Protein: CASSRGANTGELFF.

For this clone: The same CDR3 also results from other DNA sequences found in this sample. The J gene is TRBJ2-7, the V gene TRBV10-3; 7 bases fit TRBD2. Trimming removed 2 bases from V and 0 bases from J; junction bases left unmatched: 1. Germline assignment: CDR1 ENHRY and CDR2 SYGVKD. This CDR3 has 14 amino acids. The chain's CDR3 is CAISEGGSSYEQYF. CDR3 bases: TGTGCCATCAGTGAGGGCGGGAGCTCCTACGAGCAGTACTTC.

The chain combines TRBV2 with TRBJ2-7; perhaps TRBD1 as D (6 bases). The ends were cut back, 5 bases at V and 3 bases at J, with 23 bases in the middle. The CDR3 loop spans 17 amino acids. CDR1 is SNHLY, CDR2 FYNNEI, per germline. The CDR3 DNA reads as TGTGCCAGCAGTACCGATTATTCGGACAGAATCCGCTACGAGCAGTACTTC. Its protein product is CASSTDYSDRIRYEQYF.

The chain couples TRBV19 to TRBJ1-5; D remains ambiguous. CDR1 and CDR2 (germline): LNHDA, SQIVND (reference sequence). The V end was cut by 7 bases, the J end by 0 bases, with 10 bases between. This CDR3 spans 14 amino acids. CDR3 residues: CASNRVDSNQPQHF. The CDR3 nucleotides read TGTGCCAGTAACCGGGTAGATAGCAATCAGCCCCAGCATTTT.

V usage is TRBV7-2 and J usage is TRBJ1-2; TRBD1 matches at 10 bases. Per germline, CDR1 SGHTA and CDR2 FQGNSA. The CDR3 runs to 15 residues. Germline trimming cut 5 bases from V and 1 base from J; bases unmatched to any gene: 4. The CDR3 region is CASSPGDRGNYGYTF. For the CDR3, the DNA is TGTGCCAGCAGCCCGGGGGACAGGGGTAACTATGGCTACACCTTC.

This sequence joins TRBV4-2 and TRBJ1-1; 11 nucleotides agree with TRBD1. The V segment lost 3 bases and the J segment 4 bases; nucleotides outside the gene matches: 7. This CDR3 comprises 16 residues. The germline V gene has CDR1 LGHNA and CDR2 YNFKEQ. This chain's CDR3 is CASSHLGQGDGTEAFF. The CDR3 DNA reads TGTGCCAGCAGCCACCTGGGACAGGGGGATGGCACTGAAGCTTTCTTT.

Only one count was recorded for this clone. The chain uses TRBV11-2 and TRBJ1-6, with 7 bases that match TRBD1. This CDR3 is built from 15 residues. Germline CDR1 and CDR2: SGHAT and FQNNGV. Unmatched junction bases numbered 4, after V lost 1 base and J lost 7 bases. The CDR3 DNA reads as TGTGCCAGCAGCTTAGTGCGGGACAGCAATTCACCCCTCCACTTT. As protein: CASSLVRDSNSPLHF.

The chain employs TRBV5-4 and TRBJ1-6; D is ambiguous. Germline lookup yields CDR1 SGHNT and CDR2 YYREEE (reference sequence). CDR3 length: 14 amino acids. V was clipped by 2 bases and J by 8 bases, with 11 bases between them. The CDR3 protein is CASSFGQRDSPLHF. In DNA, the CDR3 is TGTGCCAGCAGCTTTGGGCAGCGGGATTCACCCCTCCACTTT. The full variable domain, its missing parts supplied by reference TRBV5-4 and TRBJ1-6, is ETGVTQSPTHLIKTRGQQVTLRCSSQSGHNTVSWYQQALGQGPQFIFQYYREEENGRGNFPPRFSGLQFPNYSSELNVNALELDDSALYLCASSFGQRDSPLHFGNGTRLTVT.

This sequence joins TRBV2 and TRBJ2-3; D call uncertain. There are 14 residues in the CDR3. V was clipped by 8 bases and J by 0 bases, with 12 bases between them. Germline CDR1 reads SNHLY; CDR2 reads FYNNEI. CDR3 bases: TGTGCCAGCTTACCCTTGACTAGCACAGATACGCAGTATTTT. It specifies CASLPLTSTDTQYF.